This is a list of T cell receptor beta chains from one sample in a study of T cells in Graves' hyperthyroidism and ophthalmopathy. TCRdb re-called the multiplex PCR reads through MiXCR, storing one row per CDR3 protein. The sample records about 92,000 distinct CDR3 sequences, about half being singletons. Sequencing was carried out using blood. The receptors here all came from a woman aged 40 to 50 with Graves' hyperthyroidism. Each CDR3 is given with its conserved first and last residue. Each record gives: clone size, D gene, J gene, V gene, CDR3 protein, CDR3 DNA. The D gene is left open where the match is weak. Clone size is given for some rows only: seen once, a few or many times, or a class if the clone is expanded.

clone_size: once
d_call: .
j_call: TRBJ2-5
v_call: TRBV12-3/TRBV12-4
cdr3_aa: CASDDRSDQETQYF
cdr3_nt: TGTGCCAGCGACGACAGGTCCGATCAAGAGACCCAGTACTTC

clone_size: many
d_call: TRBD1
j_call: TRBJ1-6
v_call: TRBV20-1
cdr3_aa: CSARTGADSPLHF
cdr3_nt: TGCAGTGCTAGGACAGGGGCAGATTCACCCCTCCACTTT

clone_size: .
d_call: .
j_call: TRBJ1-1
v_call: TRBV13
cdr3_aa: CASSLGDLHEAFF
cdr3_nt: TGTGCCAGCAGCTTAGGGGACCTACATGAAGCTTTCTTT

clone_size: .
d_call: .
j_call: TRBJ1-5
v_call: TRBV6-6
cdr3_aa: CASRVAGDIQETQHF
cdr3_nt: TGTGCCAGCAGAGTAGCGGGAGATATCCAAGAGACCCAGCATTTT

clone_size: .
d_call: TRBD1
j_call: TRBJ1-5
v_call: TRBV2
cdr3_aa: CASSDGLGQGAGQPQHF
cdr3_nt: TGTGCCAGCAGTGATGGGTTGGGACAGGGGGCGGGTCAGCCCCAGCATTTT

clone_size: .
d_call: TRBD1
j_call: TRBJ1-1
v_call: TRBV7-2
cdr3_aa: CASSPAGTGFTEAFF
cdr3_nt: TGTGCCAGCAGTCCCGCCGGGACAGGGTTCACTGAAGCTTTCTTT

clone_size: many
d_call: TRBD2
j_call: TRBJ2-7
v_call: TRBV5-1
cdr3_aa: CASSYLPTSVYSYEQYF
cdr3_nt: TGCGCCAGCAGCTACTTACCGACTAGCGTATATTCCTACGAGCAGTACTTC

clone_size: many
d_call: TRBD1
j_call: TRBJ1-2
v_call: TRBV6-5
cdr3_aa: CASRTGRDGYTF
cdr3_nt: TGTGCCAGCAGGACAGGGCGTGATGGCTACACCTTC

clone_size: .
d_call: TRBD1
j_call: TRBJ1-1
v_call: TRBV7-2
cdr3_aa: CASSLGDRGEAFF
cdr3_nt: TGTGCCAGCAGCTTAGGGGACAGGGGTGAAGCTTTCTTT

clone_size: .
d_call: TRBD2
j_call: TRBJ2-5
v_call: TRBV29-1
cdr3_aa: CSFAGGGETQYF
cdr3_nt: TGCAGCTTCGCGGGAGGGGGGGAGACCCAGTACTTC

clone_size: .
d_call: .
j_call: TRBJ1-2
v_call: TRBV10-2
cdr3_aa: CASSESGARRANYGYTF
cdr3_nt: TGCGCCAGCAGTGAGAGCGGTGCGAGGAGAGCTAACTATGGCTACACCTTC

clone_size: once
d_call: TRBD2
j_call: TRBJ2-7
v_call: TRBV29-1
cdr3_aa: CTGLAGAHSYEQYF
cdr3_nt: TGCACCGGACTAGCGGGAGCCCACTCCTACGAGCAGTACTTC

clone_size: many
d_call: TRBD1
j_call: TRBJ1-1
v_call: TRBV5-1
cdr3_aa: CASSGPGQGPEAFF
cdr3_nt: TGCGCCAGCAGCGGCCCGGGACAGGGGCCTGAAGCTTTCTTT

clone_size: .
d_call: .
j_call: TRBJ1-6
v_call: TRBV14
cdr3_aa: CASSQDSGGRSPLHF
cdr3_nt: TGTGCCAGCAGCCAAGACTCTGGAGGTCGGTCACCCCTCCACTTT

clone_size: many
d_call: .
j_call: TRBJ2-7
v_call: TRBV13
cdr3_aa: CASSFGAPPYEQYF
cdr3_nt: TGTGCCAGCAGCTTCGGGGCCCCACCCTACGAGCAGTACTTC

clone_size: .
d_call: TRBD1
j_call: TRBJ1-2
v_call: TRBV29-1
cdr3_aa: CSVGLGQANYGYTF
cdr3_nt: TGCAGCGTTGGACTCGGACAGGCTAACTATGGCTACACCTTC